This TCR beta chain was identified during a study of blood T cell repertoires in COVID-19. The wider study: Acute and convalescent COVID-19 specimens originated in the United States, Italy and Spain. T cells, B-cell-depleted T cells, or PBMCs provided the cDNA or gDNA that served as material.

Original processing notes: Reference gene primers were amplified, and this amplification served to estimate nucleated cell counts. TCRdb's table, derived via immunoSEQ multiplex PCR, lists solely in-frame clones and lacks some. D and trimming come from the DNA, and the V and J calls and clone size come from that table. The sample has about 210,000 clones; over 75% are singletons. CDR1 is MRHNA and CDR2 is SNTAGT in the germline V gene. The V and J ends lost 2 bases and 4 bases respectively, with 11 bases between them. The CDR3 runs to 15 residues. The sequence was obtained from a human donor in a cohort sampled during active COVID-19. Input material: peripheral blood. The V gene is TRBV6-4, the J gene TRBJ2-2, with D perhaps TRBD2 (6 bases). CDR3 sequence reads: CASSDGGGLTGELFF. In DNA form, the CDR3 reads TGTGCCAGCAGTGACGGGGGAGGACTCACCGGGGAGCTGTTTTTT.